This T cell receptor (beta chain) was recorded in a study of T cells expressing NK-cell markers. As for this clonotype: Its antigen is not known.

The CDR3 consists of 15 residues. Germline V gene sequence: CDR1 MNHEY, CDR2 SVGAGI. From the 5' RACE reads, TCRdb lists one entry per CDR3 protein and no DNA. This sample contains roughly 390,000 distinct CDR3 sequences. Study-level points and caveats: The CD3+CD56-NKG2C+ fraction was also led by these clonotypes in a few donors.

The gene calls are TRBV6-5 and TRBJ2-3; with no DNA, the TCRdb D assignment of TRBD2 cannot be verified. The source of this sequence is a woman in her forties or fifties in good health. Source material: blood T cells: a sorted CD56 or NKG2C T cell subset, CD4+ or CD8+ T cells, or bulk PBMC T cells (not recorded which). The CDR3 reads CASTGRGWGTDTQYF.